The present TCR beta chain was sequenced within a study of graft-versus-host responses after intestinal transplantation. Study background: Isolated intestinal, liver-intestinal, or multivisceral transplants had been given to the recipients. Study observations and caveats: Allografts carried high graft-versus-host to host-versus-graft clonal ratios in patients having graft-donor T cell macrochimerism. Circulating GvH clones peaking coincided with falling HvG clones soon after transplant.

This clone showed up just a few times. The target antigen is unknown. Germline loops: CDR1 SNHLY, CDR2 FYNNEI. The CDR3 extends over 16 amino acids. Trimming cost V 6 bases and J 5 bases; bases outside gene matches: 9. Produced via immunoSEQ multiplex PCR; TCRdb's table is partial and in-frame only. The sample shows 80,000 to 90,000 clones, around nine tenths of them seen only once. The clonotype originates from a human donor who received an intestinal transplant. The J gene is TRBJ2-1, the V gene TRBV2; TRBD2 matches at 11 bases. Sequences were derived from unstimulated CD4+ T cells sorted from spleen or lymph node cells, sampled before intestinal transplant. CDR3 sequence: CASRDDRLAGHNEQFF. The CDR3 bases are TGTGCCAGCAGGGACGATAGACTAGCGGGGCACAATGAGCAGTTCTTC. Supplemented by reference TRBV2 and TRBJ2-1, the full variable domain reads EPEVTQTPSHQVTQMGQEVILRCVPISNHLYFYWYRQILGQKVEFLVSFYNNEISEKSEIFDDQFSVERPDGSNFTLKIRSTKLEDSAMYFCASRDDRLAGHNEQFFGPGTRLTVL.